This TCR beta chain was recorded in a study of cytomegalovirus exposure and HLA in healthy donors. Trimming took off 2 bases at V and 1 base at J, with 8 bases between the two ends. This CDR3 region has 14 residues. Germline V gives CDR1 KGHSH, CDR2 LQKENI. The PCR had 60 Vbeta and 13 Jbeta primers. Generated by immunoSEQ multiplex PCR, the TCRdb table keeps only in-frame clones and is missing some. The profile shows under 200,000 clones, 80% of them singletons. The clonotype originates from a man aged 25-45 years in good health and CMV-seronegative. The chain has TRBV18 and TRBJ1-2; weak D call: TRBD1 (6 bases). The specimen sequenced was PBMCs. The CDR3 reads CASSPGGNNYGYTF. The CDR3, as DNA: TGTGCCAGCTCACCAGGGGGCAATAACTATGGCTACACCTTC.